These 28 T cell receptor beta chains share one sample of origin, sequenced in a study of T cell responses to AZD1222 COVID-19 vaccine. Profiled with immunoSEQ multiplex PCR; TCRdb holds only in-frame clones, not every one. The sample gives around 120,000 clones, 85% to 90% of which show up once; around 10% is in the top ten. The material was peripheral blood, obtained on day 0 of MenACWY control vaccination. The receptors were gathered from an adult in good health.

The chain's CDR3 is CASSFRWDTQYF. As DNA, the CDR3 is TGTGCCAGCAGCTTCCGGTGGGATACGCAGTATTTT. The chain couples TRBV7-2 to TRBJ2-3; D is ambiguous. V was clipped by 3 bases and J by 6 bases, with 7 bases between them. Germline V lookup: CDR1 SGHTA, CDR2 FQGNSA. The CDR3 has 12 amino acids. Complete variable domain (other parts from reference TRBV7-2 and TRBJ2-3): GAGVSQSPSNKVTEKGKDVELRCDPISGHTALYWYRQSLGQGLEFLIYFQGNSAPDKSGLPSDRFSAERTGGSVSTLTIQRTQQEDSAVYLCASSFRWDTQYFGPGTRLTVL.

The J gene is TRBJ2-1, the V gene TRBV5-1, with D tentatively TRBD1 or TRBD2 (7 bases each). This CDR3 spans 14 amino acids. The V and J ends lost 1 base and 7 bases respectively, with 12 bases between them. Germline loops: CDR1 SGHRS, CDR2 YFSETQ. The DNA for the CDR3 is TGCGCCAGCAGCTTGAGACAGGGAGGGAATGAGCAGTTCTTC. This codes for CASSLRQGGNEQFF.

The chain combines TRBV19 with TRBJ2-2, with TRBD1 matching over 7 bases. This CDR3 comprises 15 residues. V was pared by 10 bases and J by 7 bases, with 15 bases of the junction left unmatched. CDR1 LNHDA and CDR2 SQIVND come from the germline V gene (reference sequence). Here the CDR3 DNA reads TGTGCCACCCTTTCTCGGGACAGAACAAGCGGGGAGCTGTTTTTT. It encodes CATLSRDRTSGELFF.

The V call is TRBV10-3, the J call TRBJ2-7; D uncertain. This CDR3 region has 12 residues. V was shortened by 7 bases and J by 1 base, with 8 bases between the two germline ends. CDR1 is ENHRY, CDR2 SYGVKD, per germline. The CDR3 DNA follows: TGTGCCATCAAAACTTTTTCCTACGAGCAGTACTTC. Amino acid sequence: CAIKTFSYEQYF.

V gene TRBV19 combines with J gene TRBJ2-2; the D gene is possibly TRBD1 (6 bases). The CDR3 is 16 residues long. CDR1 and CDR2 from the germline V gene are LNHDA and SQIVND (reference sequence). The germline V and J ends were trimmed by 0 bases and 8 bases, with 16 bases remaining between them. The CDR3 coding sequence is TGTGCCAGTAGTATAGACGGGACAAGAGTTCGAGGGGAGCTGTTTTTT. Protein sequence: CASSIDGTRVRGELFF.

The chain couples TRBV30 to TRBJ2-1, with 8 nucleotides matching TRBD2. Trimming cost V 1 base and J 1 base; bases outside gene matches: 9. The CDR3 runs to 17 residues. CDR1 and CDR2 from the germline V gene are GTSNPN and SVGIG (reference sequence). The CDR3 loop reads CAWSDGWTSRSYNEQFF. The DNA of the CDR3 is TGTGCCTGGAGTGATGGCTGGACTAGCAGGTCCTACAATGAGCAGTTCTTC.

The rearrangement joins TRBV9 to TRBJ2-3; tentative D call: TRBD2 (5 bases). Per germline, CDR1 SGDLS and CDR2 YYNGEE. The CDR3 has 14 residues. With 4 bases removed from V and 8 bases from J, the gap between germline ends came to 17 bases. CDR3 region: CASSPQPSSGTQYF. The CDR3, as DNA: TGTGCCAGCAGCCCCCAGCCTAGCTCGGGTACGCAGTATTTT.

This clone was detected only once. CDR3 sequence: CASSLGAGWSSYEQYF. CDR3 bases: TGTGCCAGCAGCCTGGGGGCGGGATGGAGCTCCTACGAGCAGTACTTC. V gene TRBV7-2 combines with J gene TRBJ2-7; either TRBD1 or TRBD2 may fit D (6 bases each). Trimming took off 5 bases at V and 0 bases at J, with 17 bases between the two ends. Germline CDR1 SGHTA, CDR2 FQGNSA. This CDR3 has 16 amino acids.

The chain employs TRBV18 and TRBJ2-2; 7 nucleotides align to TRBD1. Trimming removed 4 bases from V and 5 bases from J; junction bases left unmatched: 7. CDR1 is KGHSH, CDR2 LQKENI, per germline. This CDR3 is 15 amino acids long. The DNA for the CDR3 is TGTGCCAGCTCACAGGGACAGCGAAGTACCGGGGAGCTGTTTTTT. Amino acids: CASSQGQRSTGELFF.

V and J are TRBV2 and TRBJ1-5; D call uncertain. The V gene's germline CDR1 is SNHLY and CDR2 FYNNEI. V gave up 1 base and J gave up 6 bases, with 4 bases separating them. There are 12 residues in the CDR3. For the CDR3, the DNA is TGTGCCAGCAGTGAAGAGATTCAGCCCCAGCATTTT. It encodes CASSEEIQPQHF. Using reference TRBV2 and TRBJ1-5 for the parts outside the CDR3, the full variable domain is EPEVTQTPSHQVTQMGQEVILRCVPISNHLYFYWYRQILGQKVEFLVSFYNNEISEKSEIFDDQFSVERPDGSNFTLKIRSTKLEDSAMYFCASSEEIQPQHFGDGTRLSIL.

The chain combines TRBV6-2 or TRBV6-3 with TRBJ1-1, with D maybe TRBD1 (6 bases). Germline-derived CDR1 and CDR2 are MNHEY and SVGEGT. This CDR3 has 14 amino acids. Trimming removed 2 bases at V and 4 bases at J, with 11 bases between. The CDR3 loop is CASSYVGGRTEAFF. The CDR3 DNA reads as TGTGCCAGCAGTTACGTTGGGGGCCGCACTGAAGCTTTCTTT.

The CDR3 sequence: CASSSDLSTGELFF. DNA for the CDR3: TGTGCCAGCAGCTCCGACTTGAGCACCGGGGAGCTGTTTTTT. The V gene is TRBV7-3, the J gene TRBJ2-2; D is unclear. The V gene lost 4 bases and the J gene lost 4 bases, with 10 bases spanning the gap. The CDR3 has 14 residues. Germline V gene data show CDR1 as SGHTA and CDR2 as FQGTGA.

V is TRBV5-3 and J is TRBJ2-5; D remains unclear. TRBV5-3 is noted as an ORF with a role that remains uncertain. The CDR3 is 14 amino acids. V gave up 9 bases and J gave up 2 bases, with 17 bases separating them. The CDR3 coding sequence is TGTGCCACATTGTACCAGGCGCCACAAGAGACCCAGTACTTC. It is translated as CATLYQAPQETQYF.

The gene calls are TRBV7-3 and TRBJ2-1; TRBD2 matches at 9 bases. Germline values: CDR1 SGHTA, CDR2 FQGTGA. V lost 5 bases to trimming and J lost 6 bases; unmatched junction nucleotides: 8. The CDR3 is 15 residues long. This CDR3 reads CASSQDGGRGNEQFF. In DNA, the CDR3 is TGTGCCAGCAGCCAAGATGGCGGGAGGGGCAATGAGCAGTTCTTC.

The chain uses TRBV4-2 and TRBJ2-3; TRBD1 matches at 11 bases. Germline loops: CDR1 LGHNA, CDR2 YNFKEQ. The CDR3 covers 17 residues. With V trimmed by 1 base and J by 5 bases, 8 bases remained unmatched. CDR3 coding DNA: TGTGCCAGCAGCCAAGGTGTCAGGACAGGGGGCGAAGATACGCAGTATTTT. This gives the protein CASSQGVRTGGEDTQYF.

V usage is TRBV5-6 and J usage is TRBJ1-1; tentatively, D is TRBD1 (5 bases). The germline gives CDR1 SGHDT, CDR2 YYEEEE. The V end lost 4 bases, the J end lost 8 bases, and 12 bases lay between the germline ends. This CDR3 contains 12 residues. In nucleotides, the CDR3 is TGTGCCAGCAGCCCCTTGGGGACCGAAGCTTTCTTT. Its protein is CASSPLGTEAFF. Supplemented by reference TRBV5-6 and TRBJ1-1, the full variable domain reads DAGVTQSPTHLIKTRGQQVTLRCSPKSGHDTVSWYQQALGQGPQFIFQYYEEEERQRGNFPDRFSGHQFPNYSSELNVNALLLGDSALYLCASSPLGTEAFFGQGTRLTVV.

The gene calls are TRBV5-1 and TRBJ1-1; the D is unclear. The CDR3 loop spans 15 amino acids. The ends were cut back, 4 bases at V and 6 bases at J, with 19 bases in the middle. The germline V gene has CDR1 SGHRS and CDR2 YFSETQ. The DNA for the CDR3 is TGCGCCAGCAGCCCTGGACTCATAACAGTAGCTGAAGCTTTCTTT. It codes for CASSPGLITVAEAFF. Full variable domain (remainder filled in from reference TRBV5-1 and TRBJ1-1): KAGVTQTPRYLIKTRGQQVTLSCSPISGHRSVSWYQQTPGQGLQFLFEYFSETQRNKGNFPGRFSGRQFSNSRSEMNVSTLELGDSALYLCASSPGLITVAEAFFGQGTRLTVV.

CDR3 protein: CAWNLGLAGNTDTQYF. CDR3 coding DNA: TGTGCCTGGAACTTGGGACTAGCGGGAAACACAGATACGCAGTATTTT. The J gene is TRBJ2-3, the V gene TRBV30, with 13 bases identical to TRBD2. The V gene's germline CDR1 is GTSNPN and CDR2 SVGIG (reference sequence). The CDR3 runs to 16 residues. V lost 4 bases and J lost 2; bases outside the gene matches: 6.

The chain is built from TRBV6-5 and TRBJ1-6, with D possibly matching TRBD1 (5 bases). From germline, CDR1 is MNHEY and CDR2 SVGAGI. CDR3 size: 16 residues. V was pared by 3 bases and J by 6 bases, with 15 bases between. The CDR3 region is CASSYDSWGTNSPLHF. The CDR3, as DNA: TGTGCCAGCAGTTATGACAGCTGGGGGACTAATTCACCCCTCCACTTT.

The V and J genes are TRBV18 and TRBJ1-5; D gene uncertain. The CDR3 covers 15 residues. Trimming pared 5 bases from V and 0 bases from J, leaving 11 bases between. Germline assignment: CDR1 KGHSH and CDR2 LQKENI. DNA for the CDR3: TGTGCCAGCTCAGTCGTCGACTCTAGCAATCAGCCCCAGCATTTT. Its protein product is CASSVVDSSNQPQHF. Full variable domain (remainder filled in from reference TRBV18 and TRBJ1-5): NAGVMQNPRHLVRRRGQEARLRCSPMKGHSHVYWYRQLPEEGLKFMVYLQKENIIDESGMPKERFSAEFPKEGPSILRIQQVVRGDSAAYFCASSVVDSSNQPQHFGDGTRLSIL.

This chain connects TRBV15 to TRBJ2-7, with 8 positions matching TRBD2. Germline V lookup: CDR1 LNHNV, CDR2 YYDKDF (reference sequence). CDR3 length: 14 residues. V shed 7 bases and J 7 bases; nucleotides not matched to a gene: 12. The CDR3 DNA reads as TGTGCCACCACCCAGGGGCGGGAGGTGATTGAGCAGTACTTC. This translates into CATTQGREVIEQYF.

This chain connects TRBV7-2 to TRBJ1-3; TRBD1 is a possible D gene (5 bases). From germline, CDR1 is SGHTA and CDR2 FQGNSA. The V end was cut by 3 bases, the J end by 3 bases, with 9 bases between. This CDR3 region has 14 residues. The CDR3 region has the DNA TGTGCCAGCAGCTTGCGAGGGGATGGAAACACCATATATTTT. This codes for CASSLRGDGNTIYF. The complete variable domain, with remaining parts taken from reference TRBV7-2 and TRBJ1-3, reads GAGVSQSPSNKVTEKGKDVELRCDPISGHTALYWYRQSLGQGLEFLIYFQGNSAPDKSGLPSDRFSAERTGGSVSTLTIQRTQQEDSAVYLCASSLRGDGNTIYFGEGSWLTVV.

The genes are TRBV6-5 and TRBJ2-1; no definite D call. Looked up from germline, CDR1 is MNHEY and CDR2 is SVGAGI. The CDR3 sequence is 16 residues long. V was cut by 3 bases and J by 2 bases, with 14 bases left in between. The CDR3 DNA reads TGTGCCAGCAGTTATGGCAGAGTCCGAACCTACAATGAGCAGTTCTTC. As protein: CASSYGRVRTYNEQFF.

CDR3 protein: CATPYIETGLMNTEAFF. The DNA for the CDR3 is TGTGCCACCCCTTACATAGAGACAGGCCTCATGAACACTGAAGCTTTCTTT. The rearrangement uses TRBV2 and TRBJ1-1; D is perhaps TRBD1 (6 bases). V dropped 10 bases and J dropped 0 bases, with 24 bases sitting between them. The CDR3 sequence is 17 residues long. Germline V gene sequence: CDR1 SNHLY, CDR2 FYNNEI.

This rearrangement joins TRBV5-4 to TRBJ2-3; D uncertain. V was trimmed by 3 bases and J by 1 base, leaving 12 bases between them. In germline, CDR1 is SGHNT, CDR2 YYREEE (reference sequence). This CDR3 comprises 15 residues. The CDR3 loop reads CASSYTPGRTDTQYF. CDR3 coding DNA: TGTGCCAGCAGCTACACCCCAGGCCGCACAGATACGCAGTATTTT.

The V and J genes are TRBV5-4 and TRBJ2-7; TRBD1 matches at 9 bases. The CDR3 covers 15 residues. The V and J ends lost 10 bases and 2 bases, in that order; junction bases with no gene match: 13. Per the germline V gene, CDR1 is SGHNT and CDR2 is YYREEE (reference sequence). The CDR3 region has the DNA TGTGCCGGGACCACAGGGGGCGTCAGTCCCTACGAGCAGTACTTC. Residues: CAGTTGGVSPYEQYF.

This sequence joins TRBV29-1 and TRBJ2-7; 7 bases are a match to TRBD2. Germline V gene lookup returns CDR1 SQVTM and CDR2 ANQGSEA. V dropped 4 bases and J dropped 6; count of bases not matched to a gene: 18. The CDR3 is made up of 16 amino acids. CDR3 nucleotides: TGCAGCGTTGCCCTGAGACTAGCCGGGAGTTGGGGCGAGCAGTACTTC. The encoded protein is CSVALRLAGSWGEQYF.

This chain links TRBV9 with TRBJ1-1, with a weak D call TRBD1 (5 bases). The CDR3 has 16 amino acids. Trimming took 3 bases from V and 4 from J, leaving 19 bases between them. Germline lookup yields CDR1 SGDLS and CDR2 YYNGEE. The CDR3 protein is CASSAWDARGGTEAFF. CDR3 DNA sequence: TGTGCCAGCAGCGCCTGGGACGCCCGGGGGGGCACTGAAGCTTTCTTT.